This T cell receptor (beta chain) was recorded in a study of blood T cell repertoires in COVID-19. V trimming: 5 bases; J trimming: 3 bases; junction bases outside the gene matches: 4. The germline CDR1 and CDR2 sequences are MDHEN and SYDVKM. The CDR3 is 14 residues long. Data came from immunoSEQ multiplex PCR; TCRdb stores just in-frame clones and leaves some out. The sample contains 400,000 to 500,000 clones, approximately 90% of which appear only once. This sequence originates from a woman younger than 35 who had been exposed to COVID-19. The genes are TRBV28 and TRBJ1-1; 9 nucleotides agree with TRBD1. The sample consisted of PBMCs or T cells enriched from blood (not recorded which). CDR3 sequence: CASSHRGRYTEAFF. The CDR3 nucleotides are TGTGCCAGCAGTCACAGGGGGCGGTACACTGAAGCTTTCTTT.